This is a list of T cell receptor beta chains from one sample in a study of blood T cell repertoires in COVID-19. Sequencing used immunoSEQ multiplex PCR; TCRdb keeps in-frame clones, though not all of them. This sample has fewer than 250,000 clones, with roughly four fifths found just once. Sequenced: peripheral blood. Source of these receptors: an older woman with acute or convalescent COVID-19. Both conserved end residues are part of each CDR3. A D gene is named only where the DNA matches it firmly. Clone size is shown for a subset of rows, as once, few, many or a class of expanded clone.

CDR3aa: CASSSRRGAHEQYF
CDR3nt: TGTGCCAGCAGTAGCCGCCGGGGTGCGCACGAGCAGTACTTC
d_gene: -
abundance: -
j_gene: TRBJ2-7
v_gene: TRBV27

CDR3aa: CASRETANYGYTF
CDR3nt: TGTGCCAGCAGAGAGACAGCTAACTATGGCTACACCTTC
d_gene: -
abundance: -
j_gene: TRBJ1-2
v_gene: TRBV25-1

CDR3aa: CASRQQRQGNTGELFF
CDR3nt: TGTGCCAGCAGACAACAACGACAGGGGAACACCGGGGAGCTGTTTTTT
d_gene: TRBD1
abundance: -
j_gene: TRBJ2-2
v_gene: TRBV6-6

CDR3aa: CASSSMDRNTEAFF
CDR3nt: TGTGCCAGCAGTTCTATGGACAGGAACACTGAAGCTTTCTTT
d_gene: -
abundance: once
j_gene: TRBJ1-1
v_gene: TRBV6-5

CDR3aa: CASSPAARGANYGYTF
CDR3nt: TGCGCCAGCAGCCCGGCGGCCCGGGGGGCTAACTATGGCTACACCTTC
d_gene: -
abundance: few
j_gene: TRBJ1-2
v_gene: TRBV5-1

CDR3aa: CASSFGQPGAEAFF
CDR3nt: TGTGCCAGTAGTTTCGGACAACCAGGGGCCGAAGCTTTCTTT
d_gene: -
abundance: -
j_gene: TRBJ1-1
v_gene: TRBV19

CDR3aa: CASSYSQSLFLRGQGDYGYTF
CDR3nt: TGTGCCAGCAGTTACTCGCAGTCCCTATTCCTGCGCGGACAGGGGGACTATGGCTACACCTTC
d_gene: TRBD1
abundance: -
j_gene: TRBJ1-2
v_gene: TRBV6-2/TRBV6-3

CDR3aa: CASSLDGRGRSPLHF
CDR3nt: TGTGCCAGCAGCCTCGATGGGAGGGGACGGTCACCCCTCCACTTT
d_gene: -
abundance: -
j_gene: TRBJ1-6
v_gene: TRBV16

CDR3aa: CASSPGLAGAPDTQYF
CDR3nt: TGTGCCAGCAGCCCAGGACTAGCGGGGGCCCCAGATACGCAGTATTTT
d_gene: TRBD2
abundance: -
j_gene: TRBJ2-3
v_gene: TRBV11-2

CDR3aa: CASSEDRSPGVLFF
CDR3nt: TGTGCCAGCAGTGAAGATAGGTCCCCGGGAGTACTGTTTTTT
d_gene: -
abundance: -
j_gene: TRBJ1-4
v_gene: TRBV2

CDR3aa: CASSESVQGGETQYF
CDR3nt: TGTGCCAGCAGTGAATCAGTCCAGGGAGGGGAGACCCAGTACTTC
d_gene: TRBD2
abundance: -
j_gene: TRBJ2-5
v_gene: TRBV25-1

CDR3aa: CATSRDRTGRNEKLFF
CDR3nt: TGTGCCACCAGCAGAGACAGGACAGGGAGGAATGAAAAACTGTTTTTT
d_gene: TRBD1
abundance: once
j_gene: TRBJ1-4
v_gene: TRBV15

CDR3aa: CASSQGNYGYTF
CDR3nt: TGTGCCAGTTCTCAGGGGAACTATGGCTACACCTTC
d_gene: -
abundance: -
j_gene: TRBJ1-2
v_gene: TRBV9

CDR3aa: CASSLAEGSGYTF
CDR3nt: TGTGCCAGCAGCTTGGCGGAAGGGAGCGGCTACACCTTC
d_gene: -
abundance: -
j_gene: TRBJ1-2
v_gene: TRBV5-6

CDR3aa: CASSRQQGTANYGYTF
CDR3nt: TGTGCCAGCTCACGGCAGCAGGGGACGGCTAACTATGGCTACACCTTC
d_gene: -
abundance: -
j_gene: TRBJ1-2
v_gene: TRBV18

CDR3aa: CASSADRGRKTQYF
CDR3nt: TGTGCCAGCAGCGCGGACAGGGGGCGGAAGACCCAGTACTTC
d_gene: TRBD1
abundance: -
j_gene: TRBJ2-5
v_gene: TRBV5-8

CDR3aa: CASSEALHDRSYGYTF
CDR3nt: TGTGCCAGCAGTGAAGCGCTTCATGACAGGAGCTATGGCTACACCTTC
d_gene: -
abundance: few
j_gene: TRBJ1-2
v_gene: TRBV6-1